The T cell receptor (beta chain) under discussion was sequenced for a study of technical replicates of blood from several donors. This clone has a single count. V lost 5 bases and J 2 bases, leaving 17 bases between the germline ends. The CDR3 length is 16 residues. Germline CDR1 and CDR2: SGHAT and FQNNGV. Sequenced by immunoSEQ multiplex PCR; TCRdb stores in-frame clones only, minus some. Among approximately 60,000 clones, around 86% were seen once, and the ten largest hold approximately 5%. Sequenced: PBMCs. The chain joins TRBV11-2 to TRBJ2-3, with D perhaps TRBD2 (5 bases). The TCR comes from a human donor in good health. Some clones in this sample may be carry-over from other donors' samples. This chain's CDR3 is CASSHSQGLITDTQYF. The CDR3 bases are TGTGCCAGCAGCCATTCACAAGGACTGATCACAGATACGCAGTATTTT.